The T cell receptor beta chain under discussion was sequenced for a study of blood T cell repertoires in COVID-19. Turning to the study itself: There were acute and convalescent COVID-19 samples, and they came from the United States, Italy and Spain.

Authors' analysis steps: Quantification of nucleated cells was approximated via reference gene primer amplification. Only in-frame clones appear in the TCRdb table, and some are missing; sequencing was by immunoSEQ multiplex PCR. V and J calls and clone size come straight from that table; D and trimming were deduced from the DNA. Counted here are some 290,000 clones, under 90% occurring once; the ten biggest clones make up approximately 10%. V lost 3 bases, J lost 3 bases, and 9 bases lay in between. The CDR3 is 14 amino acids. The germline gives CDR1 SGHRS, CDR2 YFSETQ. This receptor was identified in a woman under 40 with COVID-19, enrolled during active disease. The sequenced material came from peripheral blood. This rearrangement joins TRBV5-1 to TRBJ2-2, with D possibly TRBD2 on 6 matching bases. The CDR3 sequence: CASSWGTYTGELFF. CDR3 sequence (DNA): TGCGCCAGCAGCTGGGGGACTTACACCGGGGAGCTGTTTTTT.